A single sample gave rise to the 11 T cell receptor beta chains below, sequenced in a study of shared clonotypes between healthy human individuals. TCRdb's copy holds only in-frame clones and misses some; the assay was immunoSEQ multiplex PCR. This sample has over a million clones, with about 84% found just once. The specimen sequenced was memory CD4+ T cells from PBMCs. Described subset: CD45RA-negative fraction. The receptors derive from a man between 18 and 29 years old in good health. Some clones in this sample may be carry-over from other donors' samples.

The chain carries TRBV7-9 and TRBJ2-7; 7 bases are shared with TRBD2. The ends lost 4 bases at V and 4 bases at J; junction bases unmatched: 13. Germline CDR1 SEHNR, CDR2 FQNEAQ (reference sequence). This CDR3 region has 16 residues. In nucleotides, the CDR3 is TGTGCCAGCAGCTCGTTGGCGGGAGTAGGAACTTACGAGCAGTACTTC. It yields the protein CASSSLAGVGTYEQYF.

This sequence joins TRBV7-9 and TRBJ1-2, with 9 bases lining up with TRBD1. V was pared by 5 bases and J by 8 bases, with 6 bases of the junction left unmatched. There are 13 residues in the CDR3. Per the germline V gene, CDR1 is SEHNR and CDR2 is FQNEAQ (reference sequence). CDR3 sequence (DNA): TGTGCCAGCAGCGTAACAGGGGGCGGCGGCTACACCTTC. Protein: CASSVTGGGGYTF.

V is TRBV19 and J is TRBJ2-6; D call uncertain. The germline V gene has CDR1 LNHDA and CDR2 SQIVND (reference sequence). The V gene lost 7 bases and the J gene lost 4 bases, with 14 bases spanning the gap. The CDR3 is 15 amino acids. CDR3 in DNA: TGTGCCAGTACTAGAATAAGTGGAGGGGCCAACGTCCTGACTTTC. It specifies CASTRISGGANVLTF. The full variable domain, with the rest looked up from reference TRBV19 and TRBJ2-6, is DGGITQSPKYLFRKEGQNVTLSCEQNLNHDAMYWYRQDPGQGLRLIYYSQIVNDFQKGDIAEGYSVSREKKESFPLTVTSAQKNPTAFYLCASTRISGGANVLTFGAGSRLTVL.

The genes are TRBV10-3 and TRBJ2-5; a weak D match, TRBD2 (5 bases). CDR1 and CDR2 (germline): ENHRY, SYGVKD. There are 15 residues in the CDR3. V lost 2 bases and J lost 5, with 15 bases in between. Here the CDR3 reads CAISENLPTRETQYF. The CDR3 DNA follows: TGTGCCATCAGTGAGAATTTGCCAACTAGGGAGACCCAGTACTTC.

This clone was counted a few times. The chain joins TRBV28 to TRBJ2-4, with a possible D match to TRBD1 (6 bases). The length of the CDR3 is 20 residues. CDR1 and CDR2 from the germline V gene are MDHEN and SYDVKM. V was cut by 2 bases and J by 1 base, with 24 bases left in between. CDR3 amino acids: CASSLLSVRARDNAKNIQYF. CDR3 DNA sequence: TGTGCCAGCAGTTTACTTAGTGTGAGGGCTAGGGACAACGCCAAAAACATTCAGTACTTC.

This clone came up many times. The V call is TRBV27, the J call TRBJ2-2; D is tentatively TRBD1 or TRBD2 (6 bases each). Per germline, CDR1 MNHEY and CDR2 SMNVEV (reference sequence). Trimming shortened V by 7 bases and J by 5 bases, and 17 bases separated the two germline ends. The CDR3 is 15 amino acids. The CDR3 DNA sequence: TGTGCCAGCACCAAGGAGGGGGATTGGACCGGGGAGCTGTTTTTT. Amino acids: CASTKEGDWTGELFF.

The rearrangement uses TRBV2 and TRBJ2-1; possible D gene TRBD2, 5 bases. V was shortened by 2 bases and J by 9 bases, with 14 bases between the two germline ends. The CDR3 has 14 residues. Germline V gene data show CDR1 as SNHLY and CDR2 as FYNNEI. As DNA, the CDR3 is TGTGCCAGCAGTGAATGGCGTAGGGCGGGTGAGCAGTTCTTC. It yields the protein CASSEWRRAGEQFF. The entire variable domain, with the rest obtained from reference TRBV2 and TRBJ2-1, is as follows: EPEVTQTPSHQVTQMGQEVILRCVPISNHLYFYWYRQILGQKVEFLVSFYNNEISEKSEIFDDQFSVERPDGSNFTLKIRSTKLEDSAMYFCASSEWRRAGEQFFGPGTRLTVL.

This rearrangement joins TRBV9 to TRBJ2-3; the D gene could be TRBD1 or TRBD2 (5 bases each). V shed 3 bases and J shed 9 bases, with 20 bases lying between them. The germline CDR1 and CDR2 sequences are SGDLS and YYNGEE. This CDR3 comprises 15 residues. CDR3 coding DNA: TGTGCCAGCAGCGGGACCACAGGCGCGGGCGAGACGCAGTATTTT. Translating gives CASSGTTGAGETQYF.

This clone was seen just once. The gene calls are TRBV5-1 and TRBJ2-3; D is uncertain. V shed 2 bases and J shed 7 bases, with 17 bases lying between them. CDR3 size: 15 residues. Germline values: CDR1 SGHRS, CDR2 YFSETQ. The CDR3 spells CASSFETPTSHTQYF. In DNA, the CDR3 is TGCGCCAGCAGCTTCGAGACACCAACTTCTCATACGCAGTATTTT. Variable domain in full (rest from reference TRBV5-1 and TRBJ2-3): KAGVTQTPRYLIKTRGQQVTLSCSPISGHRSVSWYQQTPGQGLQFLFEYFSETQRNKGNFPGRFSGRQFSNSRSEMNVSTLELGDSALYLCASSFETPTSHTQYFGPGTRLTVL.

The rearrangement joins TRBV18 to TRBJ1-1; 8 positions match TRBD1. The J segment lost 4 bases and the V segment lost 4 bases, leaving 14 bases of the junction unmatched. This CDR3 has 17 amino acids. Germline-derived CDR1 and CDR2 are KGHSH and LQKENI. The CDR3 bases are TGTGCCAGCTCACTCCTTAGTCAGGGGGCAAAGGGCACTGAAGCTTTCTTT. It translates to CASSLLSQGAKGTEAFF.

The genes are TRBV5-4 and TRBJ2-7; perhaps TRBD1 as D (5 bases). This CDR3 is 12 amino acids long. V lost 1 base, J lost 6 bases, and 8 bases lay in between. Germline values: CDR1 SGHNT, CDR2 YYREEE (reference sequence). DNA for the CDR3: TGTGCCAGCAGCTTGCCAGGGTTCGAGCAGTACTTC. This codes for CASSLPGFEQYF.